This T cell receptor beta chain was captured by sequencing in a study of cytomegalovirus exposure and HLA in healthy donors. General study results and limits: Later analysis identified a missense DCLRE1C variant that was linked to TCR beta V- and J-gene trimming. The presence/absence work took it that sequencing depth was about the same across donors.

A multiplex PCR was run with 60 Vbeta primers and 13 Jbeta primers. Data came from immunoSEQ multiplex PCR; TCRdb stores just in-frame clones and leaves some out. The sample includes more than 150,000 clones, approximately 80% seen only once; the top ten take about 1.4%. Unrecorded immune exposure was likely among donors, who were nominally healthy when sampled. Germline CDR1 SGHTA, CDR2 FQGNSA. V gave up 0 bases and J gave up 10 bases; unmatched junction bases: 6. CDR3 length equals 14 residues. Concerning this clone itself: The antigen remains unidentified.

The J gene is TRBJ2-1, the V gene TRBV7-2; 7 nucleotides line up with TRBD1. This clonotype was sampled from a girl between 5 and 17 years old in good health and CMV-seropositive. Material: PBMCs. CDR3 in amino acids: CASSLALVGGEQFF. Written as DNA, the CDR3 is TGTGCCAGCAGCTTAGCCTTGGTAGGGGGCGAGCAGTTCTTC.